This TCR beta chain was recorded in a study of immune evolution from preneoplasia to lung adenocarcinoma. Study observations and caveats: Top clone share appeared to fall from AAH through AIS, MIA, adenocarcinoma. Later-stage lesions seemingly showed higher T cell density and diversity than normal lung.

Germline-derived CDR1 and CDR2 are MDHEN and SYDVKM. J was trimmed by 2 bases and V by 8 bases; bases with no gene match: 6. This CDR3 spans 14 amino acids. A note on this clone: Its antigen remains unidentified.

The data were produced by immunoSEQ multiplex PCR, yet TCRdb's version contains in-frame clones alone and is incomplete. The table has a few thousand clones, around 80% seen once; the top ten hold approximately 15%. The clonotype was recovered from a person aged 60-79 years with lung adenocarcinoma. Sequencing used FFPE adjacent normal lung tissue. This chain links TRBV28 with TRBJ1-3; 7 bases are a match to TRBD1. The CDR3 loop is CASGRQGAGNTIYF. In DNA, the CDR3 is TGTGCCAGCGGACGACAGGGTGCTGGAAACACCATATATTTT.